Listed below are T cell receptor beta chains from one sample, sequenced in a study of blood T cell repertoires in COVID-19. The data were produced by immunoSEQ multiplex PCR, yet TCRdb's version contains in-frame clones alone and is incomplete. Here the sample spans about 80,000 clones, around 80% being singletons. What was sequenced was peripheral blood. The origin of the receptors is a man aged 55 to 69 with active or convalescent COVID-19. Both conserved end residues are part of each CDR3. Each record gives: J gene, V gene, CDR3 length, D gene, clone size, CDR3 protein, CDR3 DNA. A D gene is named only where the DNA matches it firmly. The size entry is marked missing in some rows and otherwise reads once, few, many or a size class.

J: TRBJ1-2
V: TRBV3-1/TRBV3-2
length: 14
D: TRBD1
size: NA
CDR3: CASSQDRGVSGYTF
DNA: TGTGCCAGCAGTCAAGACAGGGGTGTAAGTGGCTACACCTTC

J: TRBJ1-2
V: TRBV12-3/TRBV12-4
length: 13
D: NA
size: NA
CDR3: CASSLAGLYGYTF
DNA: TGTGCCAGCAGTTTGGCAGGGCTCTATGGCTACACCTTC

J: TRBJ1-6
V: TRBV6-1
length: 15
D: TRBD1
size: NA
CDR3: CASSDSWTGDSPLHF
DNA: TGTGCCAGCAGTGATTCCTGGACAGGAGATTCACCCCTCCACTTT

J: TRBJ2-1
V: TRBV7-9
length: 17
D: NA
size: NA
CDR3: CASSNPPGTLPYNEQFF
DNA: TGTGCCAGCAGCAACCCACCCGGGACATTACCTTACAATGAGCAGTTCTTC

J: TRBJ2-7
V: TRBV11-2
length: 13
D: TRBD1
size: NA
CDR3: CASSNDRGYEQYF
DNA: TGTGCCAGCAGCAATGACAGGGGGTACGAGCAGTACTTC

J: TRBJ2-2
V: TRBV7-9
length: 16
D: NA
size: NA
CDR3: CASSLAGQANTGELFF
DNA: TGTGCCAGCAGCTTAGCTGGGCAGGCGAACACCGGGGAGCTGTTTTTT

J: TRBJ1-5
V: TRBV18
length: 15
D: NA
size: NA
CDR3: CASSPTTGGNQPQHF
DNA: TGTGCCAGCTCACCGACGACCGGGGGCAATCAGCCCCAGCATTTT

J: TRBJ2-2
V: TRBV7-3
length: 14
D: NA
size: NA
CDR3: CASSLNGYTGELFF
DNA: TGTGCCAGCAGCTTAAACGGGTACACCGGGGAGCTGTTTTTT

J: TRBJ1-5
V: TRBV9
length: 14
D: NA
size: once
CDR3: CASSATDSNQPQHF
DNA: TGTGCCAGCAGCGCGACAGATAGCAATCAGCCCCAGCATTTT

J: TRBJ2-5
V: TRBV7-6
length: 14
D: TRBD2
size: NA
CDR3: CASSWGGYQETQYF
DNA: TGTGCCAGCAGTTGGGGGGGGTACCAAGAGACCCAGTACTTC

J: TRBJ1-2
V: TRBV7-2
length: 16
D: NA
size: NA
CDR3: CASSYGLTGQNYGYTF
DNA: TGTGCCAGCAGCTATGGACTGACAGGTCAGAACTATGGCTACACCTTC

J: TRBJ2-1
V: TRBV3-1/TRBV3-2
length: 14
D: TRBD1
size: NA
CDR3: CASIGSGGVGKQFF
DNA: TGTGCCAGCATCGGGTCAGGGGGTGTCGGAAAACAGTTCTTC

J: TRBJ1-1
V: TRBV5-3
length: 15
D: NA
size: NA
CDR3: CARSLREQGNTEAFF
DNA: TGTGCCAGAAGCTTGAGAGAACAGGGGAACACTGAAGCTTTCTTT

J: TRBJ2-7
V: TRBV3-1/TRBV3-2
length: 15
D: TRBD2
size: NA
CDR3: CASSRRGTDPYEQYF
DNA: TGTGCCAGCAGCCGGCGGGGGACGGACCCTTACGAGCAGTACTTC

J: TRBJ2-7
V: TRBV7-6
length: 14
D: TRBD1
size: few
CDR3: CASSLDDRGREQYF
DNA: TGTGCCAGCAGCTTAGATGACAGGGGGCGCGAGCAGTACTTC

J: TRBJ1-1
V: TRBV6-2/TRBV6-3
length: 11
D: NA
size: NA
CDR3: CASSYSSSAFF
DNA: TGTGCCAGCAGTTACTCGAGCTCAGCTTTCTTT

J: TRBJ1-2
V: TRBV29-1
length: 13
D: NA
size: NA
CDR3: CSVEVLTANGYTF
DNA: TGCAGCGTTGAAGTATTGACAGCAAATGGCTACACCTTC

J: TRBJ1-1
V: TRBV2
length: 14
D: NA
size: NA
CDR3: CASIPDGRGTEAFF
DNA: TGTGCCAGCATCCCCGACGGGCGAGGGACTGAAGCTTTCTTT

J: TRBJ2-2
V: TRBV6-4
length: 15
D: NA
size: NA
CDR3: CASSDDGVNTGELFF
DNA: TGTGCCAGCAGTGACGACGGGGTGAACACCGGGGAGCTGTTTTTT

J: TRBJ2-3
V: TRBV6-5
length: 14
D: NA
size: NA
CDR3: CASSLLGRADTQYF
DNA: TGTGCCAGCAGCCTCCTGGGGCGCGCAGATACGCAGTATTTT

J: TRBJ1-1
V: TRBV4-3
length: 17
D: NA
size: NA
CDR3: CASSQAPTGLMNTEAFF
DNA: TGCGCCAGCAGCCAAGCCCCGACAGGTTTAATGAACACTGAAGCTTTCTTT

J: TRBJ2-1
V: TRBV5-1
length: 15
D: TRBD2
size: NA
CDR3: CASSPRTSGINEQFF
DNA: TGCGCCAGCAGCCCCAGGACTAGCGGTATAAATGAGCAGTTCTTC

J: TRBJ2-2
V: TRBV4-3
length: 18
D: TRBD1
size: NA
CDR3: CASSQEQPATGGAGELFF
DNA: TGCGCCAGCAGCCAAGAACAACCCGCGACAGGGGGCGCGGGGGAGCTGTTTTTT

J: TRBJ2-7
V: TRBV9
length: 15
D: TRBD1
size: NA
CDR3: CASSVAPGQNYEQYF
DNA: TGTGCCAGCAGCGTGGCACCGGGACAGAACTACGAGCAGTACTTC

J: TRBJ1-6
V: TRBV25-1
length: 15
D: TRBD1
size: NA
CDR3: CASSATGQGNSPLHF
DNA: TGTGCCAGCAGCGCTACGGGACAGGGTAATTCACCCCTCCACTTT

J: TRBJ2-1
V: TRBV24-1
length: 17
D: TRBD2
size: NA
CDR3: CATSGVSGGGNYNEQFF
DNA: TGTGCCACCAGTGGCGTTAGCGGGGGGGGAAACTACAATGAGCAGTTCTTC